One and the same sample provided the 7 T cell receptor beta chains below, sequenced in a study of vaccination and CD4 T cells after COVID-19. Treatment denoted: roughly ten-day PBMC culture with coronavirus spike peptide pools or control peptides (ViraFEST assay). Antigen specificity for these receptors is unknown. With the Oncomine TCR Beta short-read assay, DNA from cultured CD4+ T cells was sequenced. TCRdb re-analysed the PCR reads in MiXCR, keeping a single row per CDR3 protein. The data show thousands of distinct CDR3 sequences, less than 35% seen once. Material for sequencing was cultured CD4+ T cells from blood. These receptors were obtained from a human donor with COVID-19.

This clonotype was seen a handful of times. The chain couples TRBV27 to TRBJ2-6; D call uncertain. With 5 bases removed from V and 0 bases from J, the gap between germline ends came to 8 bases. In germline, CDR1 is MNHEY, CDR2 SMNVEV (reference sequence). This CDR3 spans 15 amino acids. The CDR3 protein is CASSRISSGANVLTF. The CDR3 nucleotides are TGTGCCAGCAGTCGCATTAGCTCTGGGGCCAACGTCCTGACTTTC.

The J gene is TRBJ2-2, the V gene TRBV9; TRBD2 agrees at 12 bases. The ends lost 0 bases at V and 0 bases at J; junction bases unmatched: 6. Germline assignment: CDR1 SGDLS and CDR2 YYNGEE. CDR3 length: 19 residues. The CDR3 nucleotides read TGTGCCAGCAGCGTAGGAGCTAGCGGGGGGGCCTCGAACACCGGGGAGCTGTTTTTT. Translated: CASSVGASGGASNTGELFF.

This clonotype was observed a handful of times. J is TRBJ1-1 and V is TRBV10-3; perhaps TRBD1 as D (5 bases). Trimming took 1 base from V and 0 from J, leaving 9 bases between them. The CDR3 is made up of 15 amino acids. From germline, CDR1 is ENHRY and CDR2 SYGVKD. CDR3 region: CAISELGTLNTEAFF. The DNA of the CDR3 is TGTGCCATCAGTGAGTTGGGGACCCTGAACACTGAAGCTTTCTTT.

V usage is TRBV10-1 and J usage is TRBJ2-5; 11 bases are a match to TRBD2. The CDR3 spans 15 residues. Trimming removed 5 bases from V and 5 bases from J; junction bases left unmatched: 7. Looked up from germline, CDR1 is WNHNN and CDR2 is SYGVQD (reference sequence). CDR3: CASSSSGGGLETQYF. The CDR3 nucleotides are TGCGCCAGCAGTAGTAGCGGGGGGGGCTTGGAGACCCAGTACTTC.

The chain links TRBV7-2 to TRBJ2-6; D not certain. The CDR3 sequence is 16 residues long. V was trimmed by 1 base and J by 4 bases, leaving 11 bases between them. Germline CDR1 reads SGHTA; CDR2 reads FQGNSA. The CDR3 nucleotides read TGTGCCAGCAGCTTAGACAGCTCTAAGGGGGCCAACGTCCTGACTTTC. It is translated as CASSLDSSKGANVLTF.

This clonotype was observed once. The chain links TRBV6-2 or TRBV6-3 to TRBJ2-3, with no clear D. The germline CDR1 and CDR2 sequences are MNHEY and SVGEGT. Trimming pared 7 bases from V and 9 bases from J, leaving 17 bases between. The CDR3 is made up of 13 amino acids. CDR3 region: CASTPGGSRTQYF. CDR3 coding DNA: TGTGCCAGCACACCCGGTGGAAGCCGGACGCAGTATTTT.

The chain links TRBV25-1 to TRBJ2-1; 10 bases align to TRBD2. This CDR3 is built from 16 residues. With V trimmed by 3 bases and J by 6 bases, 8 bases remained unmatched. The germline CDR1 and CDR2 sequences are MGHDK and SYGVNS. The CDR3 loop is CASSEQTSGLANEQFF. In DNA, the CDR3 is TGTGCCAGCAGTGAGCAGACTAGCGGGTTAGCCAATGAGCAGTTCTTC.